This section outlines one T cell receptor (beta chain) sequence together with its context. The data were taken from a study of blood T cell repertoires in COVID-19. Study-level information: Samples came from the United States, Italy and Spain, spanning acute and convalescent COVID-19.

Original methodology: For nucleated cells, counts were estimated from reference gene primer amplification. Data came from immunoSEQ multiplex PCR; TCRdb stores just in-frame clones and leaves some out. Clone size and V and J calls were adopted from that table, with D and trimming inferred from the DNA. Of 200,000 to 250,000 clones listed, approximately 78% were seen once; the top ten hold roughly 3.4%. Germline-derived CDR1 and CDR2 are GTSNPN and SVGIG (reference sequence). This CDR3 has 15 residues. V lost 0 bases, J lost 4 bases, and 4 bases stayed unmatched. The chain employs TRBV30 and TRBJ1-5, with 9 bases matching TRBD1. Source material: peripheral blood. This TCR came from a woman aged 18-29 years with acute or convalescent COVID-19. This CDR3 reads CAWSVFGTGNQPQHF. The CDR3 region has the DNA TGTGCCTGGAGTGTTTTCGGGACAGGGAATCAGCCCCAGCATTTT.